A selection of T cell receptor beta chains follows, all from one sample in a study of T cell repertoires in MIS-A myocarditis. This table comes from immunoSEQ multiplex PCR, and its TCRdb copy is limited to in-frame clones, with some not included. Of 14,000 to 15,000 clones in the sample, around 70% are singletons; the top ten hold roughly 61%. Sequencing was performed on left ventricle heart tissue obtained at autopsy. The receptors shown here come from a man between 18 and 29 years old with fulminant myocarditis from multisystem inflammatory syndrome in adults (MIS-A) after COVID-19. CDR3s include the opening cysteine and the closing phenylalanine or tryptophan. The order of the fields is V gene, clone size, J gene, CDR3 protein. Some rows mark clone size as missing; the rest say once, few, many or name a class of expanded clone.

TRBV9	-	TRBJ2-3	CASSAQGTSADTQYF
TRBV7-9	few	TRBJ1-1	CASSPRTAMNTEAFF
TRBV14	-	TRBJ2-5	CASSQVVGQETQYF
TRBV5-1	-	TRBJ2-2	CASSLRTSGSTGELFF
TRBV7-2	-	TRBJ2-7	CASSLDGVLDEQYF
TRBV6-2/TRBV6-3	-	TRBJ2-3	CASSLAGETDTQYF
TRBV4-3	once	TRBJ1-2	CASSQDRALNGYTF
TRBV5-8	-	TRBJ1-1	CASSLTGSYGEAFF
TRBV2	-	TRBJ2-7	CASSDYYEQYF
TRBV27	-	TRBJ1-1	CASSLAPQYSAEAFF
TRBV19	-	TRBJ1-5	CASSIGTASNQPQHF
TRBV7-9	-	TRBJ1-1	CASSPGQINTEAFF
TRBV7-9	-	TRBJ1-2	CASSFRDFPRYGYTF
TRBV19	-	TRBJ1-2	CASSIVTGQMYGYTF
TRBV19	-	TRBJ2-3	CATRPPGLATDTQYF
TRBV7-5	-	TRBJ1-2	CARSLVWSWNYGYTF
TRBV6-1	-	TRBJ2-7	CASSEEGYSYEQYF
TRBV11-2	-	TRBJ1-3	CASSPMVGNTIYF
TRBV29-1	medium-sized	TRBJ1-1	CSGQGARGTEAFF
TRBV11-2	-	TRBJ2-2	CASSPRREITGELFF
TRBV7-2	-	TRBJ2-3	CASSLNGADSTDTQYF
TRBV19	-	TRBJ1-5	CASSIFKGGSDQNQPQHF
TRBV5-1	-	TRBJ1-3	CASSLGTGGNTIYF
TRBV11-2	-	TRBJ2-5	CASSLRRDGPQETQYF
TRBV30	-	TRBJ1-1	CAWSVQGLTEAFF
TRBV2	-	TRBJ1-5	CASSALRTGNQPQHF
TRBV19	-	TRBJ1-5	CASRRYLDRTGDQPQHF
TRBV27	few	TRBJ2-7	CASSVRIAYEQYF
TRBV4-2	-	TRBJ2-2	CASSQGGLAMNTGELFF